This passage covers 23 T cell receptor beta chains from one sample sequenced in a study of technical replicates of blood from a handful of donors. Here immunoSEQ multiplex PCR was the method, and the copy in TCRdb shows in-frame clones only, minus some. The table lists 79,000 or so clones, just under 95% of them singletons. The source material was T cells isolated from PBMCs. The origin of the receptors is a human donor in good health.

The chain employs TRBV13 and TRBJ2-5; TRBD2 aligns across 10 bases. Germline assignment: CDR1 PRHDT and CDR2 FYEKMQ (reference sequence). The CDR3 has 15 amino acids. V lost 5 bases and J lost 4; bases outside the gene matches: 7. The CDR3 is CASSKTSGFTETQYF. Written as DNA, the CDR3 is TGTGCCAGCAGCAAGACTAGCGGGTTTACAGAGACCCAGTACTTC. Full variable domain (remainder filled in from reference TRBV13 and TRBJ2-5): AAGVIQSPRHLIKEKRETATLKCYPIPRHDTVYWYQQGPGQDPQFLISFYEKMQSDKGSIPDRFSAQQFSDYHSELNMSSLELGDSALYFCASSKTSGFTETQYFGPGTRLLVL.

The CDR3 protein is CASSELSGSSYNEQFF. In DNA form, the CDR3 reads TGTGCCAGCAGTGAGTTGAGCGGGAGCTCCTACAATGAGCAGTTCTTC. The chain joins TRBV2 to TRBJ2-1; 8 nucleotides align to TRBD2. The CDR3 covers 16 residues. Trimming removed 3 bases from V and 0 bases from J; junction bases left unmatched: 4. Germline CDR1 SNHLY, CDR2 FYNNEI.

The rearrangement joins TRBV30 to TRBJ1-1; D remains ambiguous. The germline CDR1 and CDR2 sequences are GTSNPN and SVGIG (reference sequence). With 2 bases removed from V and 0 bases from J, the gap between germline ends came to 7 bases. The CDR3 extends over 13 amino acids. The CDR3 DNA is TGTGCCTGGAGTCAGGCCTTGAACACTGAAGCTTTCTTT. Its protein is CAWSQALNTEAFF. The variable domain in full, completed from reference TRBV30 and TRBJ1-1, reads SQTIHQWPATLVQPVGSPLSLECTVEGTSNPNLYWYRQAAGRGLQLLFYSVGIGQISSEVPQNLSASRPQDRQFILSSKKLLLSDSGFYLCAWSQALNTEAFFGQGTRLTVV.

This clone was seen a few times. This chain links TRBV9 with TRBJ1-1; no clear D gene. Looked up from germline, CDR1 is SGDLS and CDR2 is YYNGEE. The V gene lost 1 base and the J gene lost 1 base, with 11 bases spanning the gap. This CDR3 comprises 15 residues. The CDR3 loop is CASSVKREENTEAFF. The DNA of the CDR3 is TGTGCCAGCAGCGTAAAGAGGGAGGAGAACACTGAAGCTTTCTTT.

The rearrangement uses TRBV7-3 and TRBJ2-3; D unresolved. CDR1 is SGHTA and CDR2 is FQGTGA in the germline V gene. The V gene lost 4 bases and the J gene lost 6 bases, with 8 bases spanning the gap. There are 12 residues in the CDR3. This CDR3 reads CASSSPPDTQYF. CDR3 sequence (DNA): TGTGCCAGCAGCTCCCCCCCGGATACGCAGTATTTT.

V and J are TRBV5-1 and TRBJ2-3, with unresolved D. The germline V gene encodes CDR1 SGHRS and CDR2 YFSETQ. There are 14 residues in the CDR3. Trimming removed 1 base at V and 4 bases at J, with 10 bases between. The DNA of the CDR3 is TGCGCCAGCAGCTTGTCCGTTGCAGCAGATACGCAGTATTTT. It specifies CASSLSVAADTQYF. Supplemented by reference TRBV5-1 and TRBJ2-3, the full variable domain reads KAGVTQTPRYLIKTRGQQVTLSCSPISGHRSVSWYQQTPGQGLQFLFEYFSETQRNKGNFPGRFSGRQFSNSRSEMNVSTLELGDSALYLCASSLSVAADTQYFGPGTRLTVL.

This clone was observed a handful of times. Germline is not matched at one junction end, which may reflect a read error. The chain recombines TRBV7-6 with TRBJ1-5, with 11 bases lining up with TRBD1. In germline, CDR1 is SGHVS, CDR2 FNYEAQ. The CDR3 is 15 amino acids. The CDR3 DNA follows: TGTGCCAGCAGCTTAGGGACAGGGGGCAAACAGCCCCAGCATTTT. Translated: CASSLGTGGKQPQHF.

The genes are TRBV11-2 and TRBJ2-2; 14 bases agree with TRBD2. The CDR3 has 16 residues. Germline assignment: CDR1 SGHAT and CDR2 FQNNGV. Trimming removed 4 bases from V and 8 bases from J; junction bases left unmatched: 6. DNA of the CDR3: TGTGCCAGCAGCTCAGGGACTAGCGGGAGTAGGGGGGAGCTGTTTTTT. This gives the protein CASSSGTSGSRGELFF.

This rearrangement joins TRBV28 to TRBJ2-7; perhaps TRBD1 as D (7 bases). The CDR3 runs to 14 residues. V lost 8 bases to trimming and J lost 3 bases, with 17 bases between them. Per germline, CDR1 MDHEN and CDR2 SYDVKM. CDR3 protein: CASEEGAQGYEQYF. Here the CDR3 DNA reads TGTGCCAGCGAGGAGGGGGCACAGGGCTACGAGCAGTACTTC. The variable domain in full, with the rest retrieved from reference TRBV28 and TRBJ2-7, is DVKVTQSSRYLVKRTGEKVFLECVQDMDHENMFWYRQDPGLGLRLIYFSYDVKMKEKGDIPEGYSVSREKKERFSLILESASTNQTSMYLCASEEGAQGYEQYFGPGTRLTVT.

V and J are TRBV19 and TRBJ2-7; D gene unclear. The CDR3 has 13 amino acids. The V gene lost 2 bases and the J gene lost 3 bases, with 8 bases spanning the gap. Germline V gene lookup returns CDR1 LNHDA and CDR2 SQIVND (reference sequence). The CDR3 is CASSIPGIYEQYF. The CDR3 DNA reads as TGTGCCAGTAGTATACCAGGAATCTACGAGCAGTACTTC.

This clone was detected only once. The chain carries TRBV5-5 and TRBJ2-1; a possible D gene is TRBD2 (6 bases). Germline lookup yields CDR1 SGHKS and CDR2 YYEKEE (reference sequence). The germline V and J ends were trimmed by 2 bases and 11 bases, with 23 bases remaining between them. CDR3 length equals 16 residues. In DNA form, the CDR3 reads TGTGCCAGCAGCTTACTAGCTACCATTCGATCAATGAAGCAGTTCTTC. Translation: CASSLLATIRSMKQFF.

The chain is built from TRBV6-5 and TRBJ2-7; TRBD2 matches 11 bases. Per germline, CDR1 MNHEY and CDR2 SVGAGI. This CDR3 has 15 amino acids. V dropped 6 bases and J dropped 3; count of bases not matched to a gene: 7. CDR3 in amino acids: CASRMTGTSGYEQYF. The CDR3 coding sequence is TGTGCCAGCAGAATGACCGGGACTAGCGGCTACGAGCAGTACTTC.

This chain connects TRBV2 to TRBJ2-6, with TRBD1 identical over 7 bases. The CDR3 is 17 amino acids. Trimming at V came to 10 bases and at J to 4 bases, leaving 16 bases not matched to a gene. Germline V gives CDR1 SNHLY, CDR2 FYNNEI. The CDR3 here is CATRTGTFIFGANVLTF. The CDR3 DNA sequence: TGTGCCACGCGGACAGGAACTTTTATCTTCGGGGCCAACGTCCTGACTTTC.

The chain recombines TRBV11-2 with TRBJ1-1; D remains unclear. Germline values: CDR1 SGHAT, CDR2 FQNNGV. V was pared by 3 bases and J by 1 base, with 6 bases between. The CDR3 contains 13 residues. The CDR3 region is CASSFPGNTEAFF. The CDR3 coding sequence is TGTGCCAGCAGCTTTCCGGGGAACACTGAAGCTTTCTTT.

The chain combines TRBV5-1 with TRBJ1-4; D unresolved. The CDR3 has 15 residues. V shed 1 base and J shed 3 bases, with 10 bases lying between them. CDR1 is SGHRS and CDR2 is YFSETQ in the germline V gene. CDR3 residues: CASSLWTGSNEKLFF. The CDR3 coding sequence is TGCGCCAGCAGCTTGTGGACGGGGTCTAATGAAAAACTGTTTTTT. Full variable domain (missing parts from reference TRBV5-1 and TRBJ1-4): KAGVTQTPRYLIKTRGQQVTLSCSPISGHRSVSWYQQTPGQGLQFLFEYFSETQRNKGNFPGRFSGRQFSNSRSEMNVSTLELGDSALYLCASSLWTGSNEKLFFGSGTQLSVL.

As DNA, the CDR3 is TGTGCCAGCAGTTTAAGCGGGAGCAGAGAGACCCAGTACTTC. It yields the protein CASSLSGSRETQYF. The V call is TRBV27, the J call TRBJ2-5; TRBD2 matches 8 bases. This CDR3 has 14 residues. CDR1 is MNHEY, CDR2 SMNVEV, per germline (reference sequence). With 2 bases clipped from V and 4 bases from J, the junction kept 3 bases outside the gene matches.

The chain couples TRBV28 to TRBJ2-7, with D perhaps TRBD2 (5 bases). Between the trimmed V and J ends, which lost 3 bases and 4 bases, there was a span of 7 bases. Germline V gene sequence: CDR1 MDHEN, CDR2 SYDVKM. The CDR3 extends over 12 amino acids. The CDR3: CASSFTGYEQYF. Here the CDR3 DNA reads TGTGCCAGCAGTTTTACGGGATACGAGCAGTACTTC.

This chain joins TRBV29-1 and TRBJ2-7; possibly TRBD1 for D (6 bases). Trimming stripped 3 bases from V and 4 bases from J, with 22 bases between. The CDR3 runs 16 residues. CDR1 is SQVTM, CDR2 ANQGSEA, per germline. The CDR3 loop is CSVEKGPGTLDYEQYF. The CDR3 DNA sequence: TGCAGCGTTGAGAAAGGACCCGGGACACTAGATTACGAGCAGTACTTC.

The J gene is TRBJ2-4, the V gene TRBV9; TRBD2 matches at 7 bases. Per the germline V gene, CDR1 is SGDLS and CDR2 is YYNGEE. The CDR3 length is 15 residues. J lost 5 bases, V lost 3 bases, and 8 bases had no gene match. CDR3 region: CASSARGEEQNIQYF. CDR3 nucleotides: TGTGCCAGCAGCGCCCGGGGGGAGGAGCAAAACATTCAGTACTTC.

The CDR3 sequence: CASSDRYTGELFF. Written as DNA, the CDR3 is TGTGCCAGCAGTGACAGATACACCGGGGAGCTGTTTTTT. The rearrangement links TRBV27 to TRBJ2-2; tentatively, D is TRBD1 (5 bases). Looked up from germline, CDR1 is MNHEY and CDR2 is SMNVEV (reference sequence). V was cut by 5 bases and J by 3 bases, with 7 bases left in between. The CDR3 has 13 residues.

J is TRBJ1-3 and V is TRBV7-2, with D perhaps matching TRBD1 (5 bases). Germline V CDR1 and CDR2: SGHTA, FQGNSA. Trimming removed 5 bases at V and 0 bases at J, with 11 bases between. The CDR3 consists of 15 residues. CDR3 residues: CASSRQSNSGNTIYF. The CDR3 coding sequence is TGTGCCAGCAGCCGACAGTCCAACTCTGGAAACACCATATATTTT.

This chain links TRBV9 with TRBJ2-3; 11 bases align to TRBD2. V was clipped by 2 bases and J by 2 bases; unmatched bases: 1. There are 15 residues in the CDR3. CDR1 SGDLS and CDR2 YYNGEE come from the germline V gene. As DNA, the CDR3 is TGTGCCAGCAGCGTGACTAGCGGGGACACAGATACGCAGTATTTT. As protein: CASSVTSGDTDTQYF.

This clone was picked up one time. The genes are TRBV28 and TRBJ2-1; possibly TRBD2 for D (6 bases). V was shortened by 3 bases and J by 4 bases, with 10 bases between the two germline ends. Germline CDR1 reads MDHEN; CDR2 reads SYDVKM. CDR3 length: 14 amino acids. The CDR3 region is CASSFEGLYNEQFF. The CDR3 DNA reads as TGTGCCAGCAGTTTTGAGGGACTGTACAATGAGCAGTTCTTC. Based on the CDR3 plus reference TRBV28 and TRBJ2-1, the full variable domain is DVKVTQSSRYLVKRTGEKVFLECVQDMDHENMFWYRQDPGLGLRLIYFSYDVKMKEKGDIPEGYSVSREKKERFSLILESASTNQTSMYLCASSFEGLYNEQFFGPGTRLTVL.